This T cell receptor (beta chain) is drawn from a study of shared clonotypes between healthy human individuals. The method was immunoSEQ multiplex PCR; TCRdb's version includes in-frame clones alone and lacks a portion of them. The sample lists millions of clones, 85% to 95% seen once, with 0.1% to 0.15% in the top ten. This CDR3 contains 12 residues. Germline CDR1 reads LNHDA; CDR2 reads SQIVND (reference sequence). Trimming took 5 bases from V and 7 from J, leaving 12 bases between them. Study results and caveats: Four donors held about 5% of naive CD4 clonotypes in common.

This clone was counted once. The antigen is unknown. Into CD45RA+ naive and CD45RA-negative memory subsets, the CD4+ cells were split. V gene TRBV19 combines with J gene TRBJ2-7, with unresolved D. This clonotype was sampled from a man between 18 and 35 years old in good health. The source material was naive CD4+ T cells sorted from blood. Subset specified: CD45RA+ positively selected. CDR3 coding DNA: TGTGCCAGTAGTGGTGGCAGAGGAGAGCAGTACTTC. Protein: CASSGGRGEQYF.